The 31 T cell receptor beta chains presented below share a single source sample, sequenced in a study of shared clonotypes between healthy human individuals. The naive CD8 fraction comprised CD45RO-negative cells positively selected for CCR7 and excluded terminally differentiated effector memory CD45RA+ cells. Only in-frame clones appear in the TCRdb table, and some are missing; sequencing was by immunoSEQ multiplex PCR. The table includes millions of clones, about 94% detected once. Sequenced input: naive CD8+ T cells sorted from blood. All receptors derive from a man between 18 and 35 years old in good health.

The chain recombines TRBV9 with TRBJ1-1; D gene uncertain. The CDR3 length is 15 residues. V was trimmed by 0 bases and J by 2 bases, leaving 11 bases between them. The germline CDR1 and CDR2 sequences are SGDLS and YYNGEE. The CDR3 bases are TGTGCCAGCAGCGTAGGGGCTTCAATAAACACTGAAGCTTTCTTT. Translation: CASSVGASINTEAFF. Complete variable domain (other parts from reference TRBV9 and TRBJ1-1): DSGVTQTPKHLITATGQRVTLRCSPRSGDLSVYWYQQSLDQGLQFLIQYYNGEERAKGNILERFSAQQFPDLHSELNLSSLELGDSALYFCASSVGASINTEAFFGQGTRLTVV.

The V call is TRBV6-5, the J call TRBJ1-4; 9 bases are a match to TRBD1. V shed 4 bases and J 5 bases; nucleotides not matched to a gene: 5. Germline values: CDR1 MNHEY, CDR2 SVGAGI. This CDR3 spans 15 amino acids. The CDR3 protein is CASSSTGTGNEKLFF. The DNA of the CDR3 is TGTGCCAGCAGTTCCACCGGGACAGGGAATGAAAAACTGTTTTTT.

Only one count was recorded for this clone. The chain employs TRBV5-6 and TRBJ2-7, with TRBD2 matching 8 bases. The germline V gene has CDR1 SGHDT and CDR2 YYEEEE. CDR3 size: 14 residues. Trimming cost V 0 bases and J 6 bases; bases outside gene matches: 5. Written as DNA, the CDR3 is TGTGCCAGCAGCTTGGCGGGAGGGCCTACCGAGCAGTACTTC. It is translated as CASSLAGGPTEQYF.

This chain joins TRBV6-5 and TRBJ1-3, with D unclear. Germline CDR1 and CDR2: MNHEY and SVGAGI. V was clipped by 5 bases and J by 4 bases, with 12 bases between them. The CDR3 totals 14 residues. The CDR3 spells CASSPGSVGNTIYF. CDR3 in DNA: TGTGCCAGCAGTCCCGGTTCAGTCGGAAACACCATATATTTT.

The CDR3 nucleotides are TGTGCCAGCAGCTTTGACGGACTTAGCAATCAGCCCCAGCATTTT. It encodes CASSFDGLSNQPQHF. This chain joins TRBV7-9 and TRBJ1-5; D not resolved. The CDR3 loop spans 15 amino acids. Deletions cut 3 bases from V and 0 bases from J, with 9 bases between. Germline lookup yields CDR1 SEHNR and CDR2 FQNEAQ (reference sequence).

As for this clone: A read error may produce the germline difference seen at one junction end. The chain combines TRBV7-7 with TRBJ2-5, with TRBD2 identical over 9 bases. The CDR3 is 17 amino acids. Germline V gives CDR1 SSHAT, CDR2 FNYEAQ (reference sequence). The chain's CDR3 is CASSLGIAGASPETQYF. CDR3 bases: TGTGCTAGCAGCTTGGGAATAGCGGGAGCATCCCCGGAGACCCAGTACTTC.

This clone was recorded a few times. V and J are TRBV30 and TRBJ2-7; no reliable D call. CDR1 GTSNPN and CDR2 SVGIG come from the germline V gene (reference sequence). V was pared by 0 bases and J by 4 bases, with 7 bases between. The CDR3 totals 12 residues. CDR3 loop: CAWSVPPYEQYF. DNA of the CDR3: TGTGCCTGGAGTGTACCCCCGTACGAGCAGTACTTC.

As regards this clone: Other DNA variants within this sample encode the same CDR3. This chain links TRBV7-8 with TRBJ1-1; D not certain. This CDR3 comprises 11 residues. Germline V lookup: CDR1 SGHVS, CDR2 FQNEAQ. The V end was cut by 3 bases, the J end by 1 base, with 0 bases between. The DNA for the CDR3 is TGTGCCAGCAGCTTGAACACTGAAGCTTTCTTT. Protein product: CASSLNTEAFF.

The chain uses TRBV7-3 and TRBJ1-1; a possible D gene is TRBD1 (5 bases). Trimming cost V 4 bases and J 4 bases, with 10 bases left between them. Germline lookup yields CDR1 SGHTA and CDR2 FQGTGA. The CDR3 spans 13 residues. The CDR3 DNA reads as TGTGCCAGCAGCTCCGGAGGGGCCACTGAAGCTTTCTTT. Translation: CASSSGGATEAFF. The variable domain in full, completed from reference TRBV7-3 and TRBJ1-1, reads GAGVSQTPSNKVTEKGKYVELRCDPISGHTALYWYRQSLGQGPEFLIYFQGTGAADDSGLPNDRFFAVRPEGSVSTLKIQRTERGDSAVYLCASSSGGATEAFFGQGTRLTVV.

This chain connects TRBV7-9 to TRBJ1-4; D might be TRBD1 (5 bases). The germline V gene has CDR1 SEHNR and CDR2 FQNEAQ (reference sequence). V was cut by 0 bases and J by 3 bases, with 8 bases left in between. The CDR3 loop spans 15 amino acids. The CDR3 DNA sequence: TGTGCCAGCAGCTTAGCCGGGGCAGCTAATGAAAAACTGTTTTTT. This encodes CASSLAGAANEKLFF.

V usage is TRBV7-9 and J usage is TRBJ2-1; TRBD1 matches at 8 bases. The CDR3 covers 13 residues. The V segment lost 7 bases and the J segment 3 bases; nucleotides outside the gene matches: 2. Germline loops: CDR1 SEHNR, CDR2 FQNEAQ (reference sequence). CDR3 DNA sequence: TGTGCCAGCATGGACAGGGTCTACAATGAGCAGTTCTTC. This codes for CASMDRVYNEQFF.

The V gene is TRBV18, the J gene TRBJ2-7; tentatively, D is TRBD1 or TRBD2 (5 bases each). The germline gives CDR1 KGHSH, CDR2 LQKENI. V dropped 3 bases and J dropped 2 bases, with 11 bases sitting between them. The CDR3 length is 14 residues. Here the CDR3 DNA reads TGTGCCAGCTCACCGGGGGACGGGACCTACGAGCAGTACTTC. Translation: CASSPGDGTYEQYF. The full variable domain, in which reference TRBV18 and TRBJ2-7 provide the parts outside the CDR3, is NAGVMQNPRHLVRRRGQEARLRCSPMKGHSHVYWYRQLPEEGLKFMVYLQKENIIDESGMPKERFSAEFPKEGPSILRIQQVVRGDSAAYFCASSPGDGTYEQYFGPGTRLTVT.

This clone was observed once. The chain carries TRBV27 and TRBJ2-2, with TRBD1 identical over 8 bases. Germline V gene sequence: CDR1 MNHEY, CDR2 SMNVEV (reference sequence). V lost 3 bases and J lost 5; bases outside the gene matches: 8. The CDR3 is made up of 16 amino acids. CDR3: CASSFSTGEVTGELFF. The DNA of the CDR3 is TGTGCCAGCAGTTTCTCGACAGGGGAGGTAACCGGGGAGCTGTTTTTT.

As for this clone: This CDR3 is also generated by other DNA sequences in the sample. V is TRBV9 and J is TRBJ2-6, with 7 bases aligning to TRBD1. With 0 bases clipped from V and 0 bases from J, the junction kept 3 bases outside the gene matches. The CDR3 runs to 17 residues. Germline V gene lookup returns CDR1 SGDLS and CDR2 YYNGEE. The CDR3 protein is CASSVGQGSSGANVLTF. For the CDR3, the DNA is TGTGCCAGCAGCGTAGGACAGGGAAGCTCTGGGGCCAACGTCCTGACTTTC.

A remark on this clone: Other nucleotide sequences in the sample specify the same CDR3. V and J are TRBV4-1 and TRBJ2-7; TRBD2 matches 7 bases. Unmatched junction bases numbered 3, after V lost 3 bases and J lost 1 base. The V gene's germline CDR1 is MGHRA and CDR2 YSYEKL. The CDR3 is 14 amino acids. The CDR3, as DNA: TGCGCCAGCAGCCAGGGGGGGGGTTCCTACGAGCAGTACTTC. This codes for CASSQGGGSYEQYF.

The chain recombines TRBV28 with TRBJ1-5, with D possibly matching TRBD1 (5 bases). CDR3 size: 14 residues. Germline-derived CDR1 and CDR2 are MDHEN and SYDVKM. V lost 10 bases and J lost 7, with 20 bases in between. This chain's CDR3 is CATRTGPAGQPQHF. Written as DNA, the CDR3 is TGTGCCACCCGAACCGGGCCAGCAGGGCAGCCCCAGCATTTT.

The chain couples TRBV4-1 to TRBJ2-3, with 14 bases fitting TRBD2. The CDR3 loop spans 20 amino acids. V lost 2 bases and J lost 0; bases outside the gene matches: 10. The germline V gene has CDR1 MGHRA and CDR2 YSYEKL. The CDR3 region has the DNA TGCGCCAGCAGCCAACCCTCGGGGACTAGCGGGGGACCCAGCACAGATACGCAGTATTTT. Encoded protein: CASSQPSGTSGGPSTDTQYF.

This chain links TRBV4-1 with TRBJ2-7; weak D call: TRBD1 (6 bases). Germline-derived CDR1 and CDR2 are MGHRA and YSYEKL. V was cut by 4 bases and J by 3 bases, with 16 bases left in between. The CDR3 is made up of 15 amino acids. The DNA for the CDR3 is TGCGCCAGCAGCCCGAACCGGGACACTGGCTACGAGCAGTACTTC. Amino acids: CASSPNRDTGYEQYF.

V gene TRBV29-1 combines with J gene TRBJ2-3, with 8 bases lining up with TRBD2. There are 14 residues in the CDR3. CDR1 is SQVTM and CDR2 is ANQGSEA in the germline V gene. With V trimmed by 4 bases and J by 2 bases, 5 bases remained unmatched. Here the CDR3 DNA reads TGCAGCGTTGTGGCGGGGGGACTCACAGATACGCAGTATTTT. Translating it yields CSVVAGGLTDTQYF.

J is TRBJ1-1 and V is TRBV20-1; no clear D. CDR3 length equals 11 residues. Trimming cost V 5 bases and J 3 bases, with 7 bases left between them. Germline CDR1 is DFQATT and CDR2 is SNEGSKA (reference sequence). CDR3 amino acids: CSAGYDTEAFF. CDR3 DNA: TGCAGTGCTGGGTATGACACTGAAGCTTTCTTT.

The chain recombines TRBV13 with TRBJ2-7, with TRBD1 matching 9 bases. V lost 5 bases and J lost 4; bases outside the gene matches: 9. The germline V gene encodes CDR1 PRHDT and CDR2 FYEKMQ (reference sequence). CDR3 length equals 15 residues. The CDR3 DNA reads as TGTGCCAGCAGCAGAGAGGGACAGGGCGGATACGAGCAGTACTTC. This sequence encodes CASSREGQGGYEQYF. Combining the CDR3 with reference TRBV13 and TRBJ2-7 gives the whole variable domain AAGVIQSPRHLIKEKRETATLKCYPIPRHDTVYWYQQGPGQDPQFLISFYEKMQSDKGSIPDRFSAQQFSDYHSELNMSSLELGDSALYFCASSREGQGGYEQYFGPGTRLTVT.

The genes are TRBV5-1 and TRBJ2-1; D remains unclear. The CDR3 loop spans 13 amino acids. Germline V CDR1 and CDR2: SGHRS, YFSETQ. V was clipped by 4 bases and J by 1 base, with 6 bases between them. CDR3 residues: CASSRVSYNEQFF. Here the CDR3 DNA reads TGCGCCAGCAGCAGGGTGTCCTACAATGAGCAGTTCTTC.

The V and J genes are TRBV2 and TRBJ2-7; the D gene could be TRBD1 or TRBD2 (5 bases each). Trimming removed 6 bases at V and 5 bases at J, with 17 bases between. The germline V gene encodes CDR1 SNHLY and CDR2 FYNNEI. This CDR3 region has 14 residues. Here the CDR3 reads CASRTGWTLNEQYF. DNA of the CDR3: TGTGCCAGCAGAACAGGTTGGACTTTGAACGAGCAGTACTTC. Complete variable domain (other parts from reference TRBV2 and TRBJ2-7): EPEVTQTPSHQVTQMGQEVILRCVPISNHLYFYWYRQILGQKVEFLVSFYNNEISEKSEIFDDQFSVERPDGSNFTLKIRSTKLEDSAMYFCASRTGWTLNEQYFGPGTRLTVT.

V usage is TRBV4-3 and J usage is TRBJ2-2; D perhaps matches TRBD2 (5 bases). The CDR3 is made up of 18 amino acids. V shed 1 base and J shed 7 bases, with 22 bases lying between them. Germline CDR1 LGHNA, CDR2 YSLEER. The CDR3 loop is CASSQAPASWETGGELFF. Written as DNA, the CDR3 is TGCGCCAGCAGCCAAGCACCGGCCTCGTGGGAGACGGGCGGGGAGCTGTTTTTT.

The rearrangement joins TRBV27 to TRBJ2-7; D gene unclear. The germline V gene encodes CDR1 MNHEY and CDR2 SMNVEV (reference sequence). Between the trimmed V and J ends, which lost 3 bases and 3 bases, there was a span of 9 bases. The CDR3 spans 13 residues. Written as DNA, the CDR3 is TGTGCCAGCAGTTTGAAACGGTTCTACGAGCAGTACTTC. This translates into CASSLKRFYEQYF.

This clone was found once. The genes are TRBV11-2 and TRBJ2-7; D not resolved. Germline-derived CDR1 and CDR2 are SGHAT and FQNNGV. Trimming took 5 bases from V and 4 from J, leaving 9 bases between them. The length of the CDR3 is 12 residues. CDR3 sequence reads: CASSEGPYEQYF. CDR3 DNA: TGTGCCAGCAGCGAAGGCCCTTACGAGCAGTACTTC.

The chain is built from TRBV7-2 and TRBJ2-4, with TRBD2 identical over 10 bases. The CDR3 has 18 residues. Germline V lookup: CDR1 SGHTA, CDR2 FQGNSA. Trimming removed 5 bases from V and 8 bases from J; junction bases left unmatched: 18. CDR3 nucleotide sequence: TGTGCCAGCAGCCCCTCTCGAATAGCGGGGGGCTCCGGTTACATTCAGTACTTC. Encoded protein: CASSPSRIAGGSGYIQYF. Combining the CDR3 with reference TRBV7-2 and TRBJ2-4 gives the whole variable domain GAGVSQSPSNKVTEKGKDVELRCDPISGHTALYWYRQSLGQGLEFLIYFQGNSAPDKSGLPSDRFSAERTGGSVSTLTIQRTQQEDSAVYLCASSPSRIAGGSGYIQYFGAGTRLSVL.

In the case of this clone: Other DNA sequences of this sample code for an identical CDR3. The V call is TRBV9, the J call TRBJ2-7, with D possibly matching TRBD2 (6 bases). V was clipped by 0 bases and J by 4 bases, with 8 bases between them. The germline CDR1 and CDR2 sequences are SGDLS and YYNGEE. The CDR3 contains 13 residues. CDR3 sequence: CASSVVGGYEQYF. CDR3 DNA: TGTGCCAGCAGCGTAGTGGGGGGATACGAGCAGTACTTC.

V gene TRBV30 combines with J gene TRBJ2-2; no clear D. V lost 5 bases, J lost 5 bases, and 6 bases lay in between. The germline gives CDR1 GTSNPN, CDR2 SVGIG (reference sequence). This CDR3 comprises 11 residues. CDR3 sequence: CAWLTTGELFF. Written as DNA, the CDR3 is TGTGCCTGGTTGACTACCGGGGAGCTGTTTTTT.

The chain couples TRBV7-8 to TRBJ2-5; no clear D gene. CDR1 SGHVS and CDR2 FQNEAQ come from the germline V gene. The CDR3 extends over 13 amino acids. Trimming cost V 4 bases and J 3 bases, with 9 bases left between them. CDR3 sequence (DNA): TGTGCCAGCAGCTGGGTTTGGGAAGAGACCCAGTACTTC. This translates into CASSWVWEETQYF.

The genes are TRBV4-3 and TRBJ2-7, with 8 bases lining up with TRBD1. This CDR3 contains 16 residues. V shed 1 base and J 5 bases; nucleotides not matched to a gene: 10. CDR1 and CDR2 from the germline V gene are LGHNA and YSLEER. The CDR3 DNA sequence: TGCGCCAGCAGCCAAGCAAGGACAGGGTACGTCCACGAGCAGTACTTC. This translates into CASSQARTGYVHEQYF.